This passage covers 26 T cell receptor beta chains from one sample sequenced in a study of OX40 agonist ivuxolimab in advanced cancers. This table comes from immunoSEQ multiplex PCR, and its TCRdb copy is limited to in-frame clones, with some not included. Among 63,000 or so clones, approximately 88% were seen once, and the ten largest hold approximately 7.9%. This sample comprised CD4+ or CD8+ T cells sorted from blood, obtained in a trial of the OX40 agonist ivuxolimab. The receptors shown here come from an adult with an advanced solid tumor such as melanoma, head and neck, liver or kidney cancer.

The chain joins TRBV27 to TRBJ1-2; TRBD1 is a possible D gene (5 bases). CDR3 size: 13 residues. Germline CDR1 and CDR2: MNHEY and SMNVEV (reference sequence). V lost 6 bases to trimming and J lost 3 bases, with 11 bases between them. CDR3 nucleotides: TGTGCCAGCAGCCGCGACAGCTACTATGGCTACACCTTC. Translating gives CASSRDSYYGYTF.

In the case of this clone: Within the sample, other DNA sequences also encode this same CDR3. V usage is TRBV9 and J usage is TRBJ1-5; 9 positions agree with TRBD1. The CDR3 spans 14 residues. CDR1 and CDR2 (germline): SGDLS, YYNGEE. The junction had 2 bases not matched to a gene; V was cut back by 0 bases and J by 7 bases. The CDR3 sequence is CASSVGTGGQPQHF. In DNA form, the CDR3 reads TGTGCCAGCAGCGTAGGAACAGGGGGCCAGCCCCAGCATTTT.

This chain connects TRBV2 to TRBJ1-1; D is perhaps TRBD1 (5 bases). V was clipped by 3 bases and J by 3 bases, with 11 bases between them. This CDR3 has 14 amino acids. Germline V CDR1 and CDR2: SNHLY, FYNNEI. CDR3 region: CASSDRGFYTEAFF. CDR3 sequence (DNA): TGTGCCAGCAGTGATCGGGGGTTTTACACTGAAGCTTTCTTT.

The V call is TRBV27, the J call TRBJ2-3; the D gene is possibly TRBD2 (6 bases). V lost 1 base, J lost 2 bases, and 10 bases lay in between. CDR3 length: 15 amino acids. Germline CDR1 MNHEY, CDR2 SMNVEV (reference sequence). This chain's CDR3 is CASSLWGGVTDTQYF. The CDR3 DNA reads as TGTGCCAGCAGTTTATGGGGCGGGGTCACAGATACGCAGTATTTT.

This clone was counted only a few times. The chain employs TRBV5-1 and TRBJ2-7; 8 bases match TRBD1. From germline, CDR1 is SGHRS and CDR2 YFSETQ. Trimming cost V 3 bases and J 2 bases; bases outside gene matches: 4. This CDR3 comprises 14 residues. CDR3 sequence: CASSWTGKPYEQYF. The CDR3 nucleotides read TGCGCCAGCAGCTGGACAGGGAAACCCTACGAGCAGTACTTC.

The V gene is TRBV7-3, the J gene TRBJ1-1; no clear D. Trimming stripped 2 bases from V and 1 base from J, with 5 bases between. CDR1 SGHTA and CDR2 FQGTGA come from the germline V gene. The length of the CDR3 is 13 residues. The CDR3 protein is CASSLAPNTEAFF. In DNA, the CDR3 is TGTGCCAGCAGCTTAGCCCCGAACACTGAAGCTTTCTTT.

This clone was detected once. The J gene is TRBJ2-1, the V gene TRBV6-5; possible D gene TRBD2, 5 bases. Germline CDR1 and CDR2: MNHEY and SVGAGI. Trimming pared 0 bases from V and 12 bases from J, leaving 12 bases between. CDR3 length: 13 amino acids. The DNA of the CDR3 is TGTGCCAGCAGTTACTCGAGAGGGAGTCCGCAGTTCTTC. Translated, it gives CASSYSRGSPQFF.

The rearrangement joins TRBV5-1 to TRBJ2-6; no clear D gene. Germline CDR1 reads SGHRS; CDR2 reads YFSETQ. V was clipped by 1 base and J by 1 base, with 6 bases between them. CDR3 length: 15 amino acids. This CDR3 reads CASSLLPSGANVLTF. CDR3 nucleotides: TGCGCCAGCAGCTTGCTTCCTTCTGGGGCCAACGTCCTGACTTTC.

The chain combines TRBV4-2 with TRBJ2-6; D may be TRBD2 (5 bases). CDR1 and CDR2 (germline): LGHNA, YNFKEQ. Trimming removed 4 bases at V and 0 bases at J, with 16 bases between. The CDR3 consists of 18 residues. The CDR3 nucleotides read TGTGCCAGCAGCCTCAACCTTCAGCGGACCTCTGGGGCCAACGTCCTGACTTTC. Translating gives CASSLNLQRTSGANVLTF.

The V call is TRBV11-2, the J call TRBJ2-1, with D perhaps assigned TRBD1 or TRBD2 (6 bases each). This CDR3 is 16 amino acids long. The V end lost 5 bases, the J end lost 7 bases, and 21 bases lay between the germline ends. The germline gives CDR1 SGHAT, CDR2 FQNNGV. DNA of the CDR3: TGTGCCAGCAGCCTCCCCCTCGGGGGCGATTCAAATGAGCAGTTCTTC. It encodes CASSLPLGGDSNEQFF.

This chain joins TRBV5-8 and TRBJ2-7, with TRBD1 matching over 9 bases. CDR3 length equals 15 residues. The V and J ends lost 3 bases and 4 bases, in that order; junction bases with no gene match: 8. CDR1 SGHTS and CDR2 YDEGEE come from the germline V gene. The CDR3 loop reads CASSSGTGNFYEQYF. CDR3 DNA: TGTGCCAGCAGCTCCGGGACAGGGAATTTTTACGAGCAGTACTTC.

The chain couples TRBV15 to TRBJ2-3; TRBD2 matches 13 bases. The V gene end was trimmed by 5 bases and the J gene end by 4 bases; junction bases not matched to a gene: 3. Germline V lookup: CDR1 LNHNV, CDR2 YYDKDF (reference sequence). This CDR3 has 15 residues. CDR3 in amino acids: CATSWTSGSSDTQYF. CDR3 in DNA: TGTGCCACCAGCTGGACTAGCGGGAGCTCAGATACGCAGTATTTT.

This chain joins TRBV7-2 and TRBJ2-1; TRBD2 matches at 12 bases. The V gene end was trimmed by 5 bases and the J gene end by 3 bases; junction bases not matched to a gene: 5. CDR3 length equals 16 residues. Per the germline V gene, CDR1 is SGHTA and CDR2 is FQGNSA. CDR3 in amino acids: CASSGGTSGRYNEQFF. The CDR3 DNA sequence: TGTGCCAGCAGCGGGGGGACTAGCGGGCGCTACAATGAGCAGTTCTTC. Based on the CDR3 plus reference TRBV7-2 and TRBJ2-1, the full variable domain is GAGVSQSPSNKVTEKGKDVELRCDPISGHTALYWYRQSLGQGLEFLIYFQGNSAPDKSGLPSDRFSAERTGGSVSTLTIQRTQQEDSAVYLCASSGGTSGRYNEQFFGPGTRLTVL.

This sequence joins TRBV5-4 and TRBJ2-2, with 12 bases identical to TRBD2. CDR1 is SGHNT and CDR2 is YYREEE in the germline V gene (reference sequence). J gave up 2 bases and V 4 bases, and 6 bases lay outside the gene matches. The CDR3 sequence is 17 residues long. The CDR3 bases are TGTGCCAGCAGCCCTGGGACTAGCGGGCGTAACACCGGGGAGCTGTTTTTT. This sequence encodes CASSPGTSGRNTGELFF.

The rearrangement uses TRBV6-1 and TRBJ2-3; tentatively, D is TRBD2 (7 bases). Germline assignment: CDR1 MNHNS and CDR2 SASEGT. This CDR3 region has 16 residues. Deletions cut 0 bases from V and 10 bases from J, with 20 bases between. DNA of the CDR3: TGTGCCAGCAGTGAAGCGCTAGGGGGGGGGACCCGTGCGCAGTATTTT. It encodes CASSEALGGGTRAQYF.

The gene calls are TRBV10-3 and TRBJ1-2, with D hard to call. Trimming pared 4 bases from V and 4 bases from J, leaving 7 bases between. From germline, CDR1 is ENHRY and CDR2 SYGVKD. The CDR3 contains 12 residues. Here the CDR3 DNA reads TGTGCCATCAGTGCGGGGTCCTATGGCTACACCTTC. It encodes CAISAGSYGYTF.

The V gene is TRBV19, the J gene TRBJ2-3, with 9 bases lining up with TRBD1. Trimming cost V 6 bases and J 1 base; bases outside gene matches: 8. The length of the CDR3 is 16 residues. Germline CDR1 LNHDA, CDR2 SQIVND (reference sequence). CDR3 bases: TGTGCCAGTAGCAGGACAGGGGCCGCTCGCACAGATACGCAGTATTTT. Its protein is CASSRTGAARTDTQYF.

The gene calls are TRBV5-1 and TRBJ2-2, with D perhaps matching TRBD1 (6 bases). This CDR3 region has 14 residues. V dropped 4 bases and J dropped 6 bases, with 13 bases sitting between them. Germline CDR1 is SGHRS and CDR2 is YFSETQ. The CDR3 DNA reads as TGCGCCAGCAGCGTTACAGGGAATTCCGGGGAGCTGTTTTTT. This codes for CASSVTGNSGELFF.

The CDR3 DNA is TGCGCCAGCAGCTCCTCTGGCACAGATACGCAGTATTTT. Translated, it gives CASSSSGTDTQYF. This sequence joins TRBV5-1 and TRBJ2-3; D remains unclear. Germline CDR1 reads SGHRS; CDR2 reads YFSETQ. The CDR3 extends over 13 amino acids. The V gene lost 3 bases and the J gene lost 1 base, with 6 bases spanning the gap.

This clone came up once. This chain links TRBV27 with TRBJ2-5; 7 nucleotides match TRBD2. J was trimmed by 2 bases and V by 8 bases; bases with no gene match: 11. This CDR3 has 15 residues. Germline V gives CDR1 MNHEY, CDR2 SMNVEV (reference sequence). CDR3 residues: CASGKWGGVQETQYF. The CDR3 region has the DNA TGTGCCAGCGGAAAATGGGGAGGGGTTCAAGAGACCCAGTACTTC.

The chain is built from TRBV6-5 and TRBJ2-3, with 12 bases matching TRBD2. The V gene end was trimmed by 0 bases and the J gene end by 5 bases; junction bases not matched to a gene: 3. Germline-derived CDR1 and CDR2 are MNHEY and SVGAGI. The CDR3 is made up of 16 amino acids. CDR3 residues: CASSYSTSGGGDTQYF. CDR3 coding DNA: TGTGCCAGCAGTTACTCGACTAGCGGGGGCGGAGATACGCAGTATTTT.

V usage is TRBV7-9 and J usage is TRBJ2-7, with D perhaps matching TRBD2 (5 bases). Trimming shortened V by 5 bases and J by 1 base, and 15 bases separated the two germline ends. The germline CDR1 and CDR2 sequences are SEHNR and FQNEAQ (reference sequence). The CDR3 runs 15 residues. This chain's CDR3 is CASSEGSSRSYEQYF. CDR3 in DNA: TGTGCCAGCAGCGAGGGCTCTAGCCGTTCCTACGAGCAGTACTTC. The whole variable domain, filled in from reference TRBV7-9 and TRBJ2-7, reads DTGVSQNPRHKITKRGQNVTFRCDPISEHNRLYWYRQTLGQGPEFLTYFQNEAQLEKSRLLSDRFSAERPKGSFSTLEIQRTEQGDSAMYLCASSEGSSRSYEQYFGPGTRLTVT.

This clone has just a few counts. CDR3 coding DNA: TGTGCCAGCACCGTGGCCAGGTCTGGAAACACCATATATTTT. It is translated as CASTVARSGNTIYF. The chain recombines TRBV7-9 with TRBJ1-3; D gene unclear. The CDR3 is 14 residues long. Between the trimmed V and J ends, which lost 7 bases and 1 base, there was a span of 11 bases. Germline lookup yields CDR1 SEHNR and CDR2 FQNEAQ (reference sequence).

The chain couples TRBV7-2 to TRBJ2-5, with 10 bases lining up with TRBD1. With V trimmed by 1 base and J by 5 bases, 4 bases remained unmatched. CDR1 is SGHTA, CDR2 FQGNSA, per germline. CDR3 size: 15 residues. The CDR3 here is CASSLGQGAWETQYF. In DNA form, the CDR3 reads TGTGCCAGCAGCTTAGGACAGGGGGCATGGGAGACCCAGTACTTC.

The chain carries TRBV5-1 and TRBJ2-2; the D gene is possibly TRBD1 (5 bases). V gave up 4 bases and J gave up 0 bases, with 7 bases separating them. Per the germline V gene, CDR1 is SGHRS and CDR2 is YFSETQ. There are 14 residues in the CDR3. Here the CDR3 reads CASSADTNTGELFF. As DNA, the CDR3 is TGCGCCAGCAGCGCGGACACGAACACCGGGGAGCTGTTTTTT.

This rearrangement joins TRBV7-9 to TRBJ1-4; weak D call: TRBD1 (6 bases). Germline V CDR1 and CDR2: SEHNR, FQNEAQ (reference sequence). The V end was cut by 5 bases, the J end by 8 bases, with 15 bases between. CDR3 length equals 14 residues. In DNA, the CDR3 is TGTGCCAGCAGCGTTCGGACAGAACGGGAAAAACTGTTTTTT. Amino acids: CASSVRTEREKLFF.